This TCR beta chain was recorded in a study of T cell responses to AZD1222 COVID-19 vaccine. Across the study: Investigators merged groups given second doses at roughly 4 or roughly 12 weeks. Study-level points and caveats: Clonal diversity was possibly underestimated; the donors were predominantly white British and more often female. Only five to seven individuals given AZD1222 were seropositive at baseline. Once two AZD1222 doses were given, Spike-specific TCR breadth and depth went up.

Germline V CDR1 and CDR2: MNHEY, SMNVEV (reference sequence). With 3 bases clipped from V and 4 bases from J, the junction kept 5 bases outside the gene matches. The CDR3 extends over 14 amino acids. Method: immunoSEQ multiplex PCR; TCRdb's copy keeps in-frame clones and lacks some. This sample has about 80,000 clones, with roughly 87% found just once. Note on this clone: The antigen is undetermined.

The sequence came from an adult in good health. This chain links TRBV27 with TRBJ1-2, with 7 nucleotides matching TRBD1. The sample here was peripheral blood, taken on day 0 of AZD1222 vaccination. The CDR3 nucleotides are TGTGCCAGCAGTTTGAGGACAGGCATCTATGGCTACACCTTC. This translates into CASSLRTGIYGYTF.